The clone carrying this TCR beta chain was seen repeatedly, ten times or more. Its matching antigen is unknown. These data belong to a study of T cells after yellow fever vaccination. Study-level background: With SMART-Seq v4 Ultra Low Input, the fractions containing low cell numbers were prepared. Study-wide results and caveats: The CD4 and CD8 compartments had a small share of their clonotypes in common. Reappearing after the booster were most of the clones from primary vaccination (about 96% CD4, approximately 88% CD8). Although the secondary response was weaker, it peaked faster, at day 5 versus 15.

TCRdb used MiXCR to reprocess the 5' RACE reads, holding one entry per CDR3 protein. The sample lists about 310,000 distinct CDR3 sequences, about 3.5% occurring once. The CDR3 spans 15 residues. V lost 5 bases, J lost 3 bases, and 17 bases lay in between. Germline CDR1 is SGHAT and CDR2 is FQNNGV. This sequence joins TRBV11-2 and TRBJ2-7, with D hard to call. Material: PBMCs, obtained on the day of the yellow fever booster vaccination. The receptor comes from a man aged 18 to 30 who received the YFV17D yellow fever vaccine. CDR3 coding DNA: TGTGCCAGCAGCCTTTTCGACTCGGCCCTCTACGAGCAGTACTTC. Its translation is CASSLFDSALYEQYF.